A selection of T cell receptor beta chains follows, all from one sample in a study of blood T cell repertoires in COVID-19. This table comes from immunoSEQ multiplex PCR, and its TCRdb copy is limited to in-frame clones, with some not included. The sample yields about 150,000 clones, 84% seen once. Sample: PBMCs or T cells enriched from blood (not recorded which). The receptors originated from a woman in her fifties or sixties who had been exposed to COVID-19. Both conserved end residues are part of each CDR3. A D gene is named only where the DNA matches it firmly. Some rows mark clone size as missing; the rest say once, few, many or name a class of expanded clone.

d_gene: NA; j_gene: TRBJ1-3; abundance: NA; v_gene: TRBV7-2; CDR3nt: TGTGCCAGTAGCTTAGCAGGGGCTGGAAACACCATATATTTT; CDR3aa: CASSLAGAGNTIYF
d_gene: NA; j_gene: TRBJ1-1; abundance: NA; v_gene: TRBV27; CDR3nt: TGTGCCAGCAGTTTATTTTGGGGGGGGAACACTGAAGCTTTCTTT; CDR3aa: CASSLFWGGNTEAFF
d_gene: NA; j_gene: TRBJ1-6; abundance: NA; v_gene: TRBV27; CDR3nt: TGTGCCAGCAGTCAGCACAGGCGCCGACTCCACTTT; CDR3aa: CASSQHRRRLHF
d_gene: TRBD2; j_gene: TRBJ2-5; abundance: NA; v_gene: TRBV9; CDR3nt: TGTGCCAGCAGCGTAGTTCCTAGCGGGATGAAGACCCAGTACTTC; CDR3aa: CASSVVPSGMKTQYF
d_gene: TRBD1; j_gene: TRBJ1-5; abundance: NA; v_gene: TRBV27; CDR3nt: TGTGCCAGCAGGCGTGGACAGGTCAGCAATCAGCCCCAGCATTTT; CDR3aa: CASRRGQVSNQPQHF
d_gene: NA; j_gene: TRBJ1-5; abundance: NA; v_gene: TRBV5-1; CDR3nt: TGCGCCAGCAGCTTGGGAGGTAGCAATCAGCCCCAGCATTTT; CDR3aa: CASSLGGSNQPQHF
d_gene: NA; j_gene: TRBJ2-7; abundance: few; v_gene: TRBV30; CDR3nt: TGTGCCTGGAGTGTAACCCCGGACAGAGGGGTCCACGAGCAGTACTTC; CDR3aa: CAWSVTPDRGVHEQYF
d_gene: TRBD2; j_gene: TRBJ2-5; abundance: NA; v_gene: TRBV3-1/TRBV3-2; CDR3nt: TGTGCCAGCAGCCGGGGACTAGCGGGGGCGGGGGAGACCCAGTACTTC; CDR3aa: CASSRGLAGAGETQYF
d_gene: TRBD1; j_gene: TRBJ1-1; abundance: once; v_gene: TRBV6-5; CDR3nt: TGTGCCAGCAGTCGGGACAGGGGGCGGGTTGAAGCTTTCTTT; CDR3aa: CASSRDRGRVEAFF
d_gene: NA; j_gene: TRBJ1-3; abundance: NA; v_gene: TRBV9; CDR3nt: TGTGCCAGCGGTCGAGGAGACAGGCCTGGAAACACCATATATTTT; CDR3aa: CASGRGDRPGNTIYF
d_gene: TRBD1; j_gene: TRBJ2-7; abundance: NA; v_gene: TRBV5-1; CDR3nt: TGCGCCAGCAGCTTGGGGGGGCAGGGGGTCGAGCAGTACTTC; CDR3aa: CASSLGGQGVEQYF
d_gene: TRBD1; j_gene: TRBJ1-5; abundance: NA; v_gene: TRBV5-1; CDR3nt: TGCGCCAGCAGCGTGGGGACAGGGAATCAGCCCCAGCATTTT; CDR3aa: CASSVGTGNQPQHF
d_gene: NA; j_gene: TRBJ2-5; abundance: NA; v_gene: TRBV3-1/TRBV3-2; CDR3nt: TGTGCCAGCAGCCAAGGAGACTATGGGACCCAGTACTTC; CDR3aa: CASSQGDYGTQYF
d_gene: NA; j_gene: TRBJ1-1; abundance: NA; v_gene: TRBV12-3/TRBV12-4; CDR3nt: TGTGCCAGCGGCTCTAGGGGTGCCACTGAAGCTTTCTTT; CDR3aa: CASGSRGATEAFF
d_gene: TRBD2; j_gene: TRBJ2-7; abundance: NA; v_gene: TRBV5-4; CDR3nt: TGTGCCAGCAGCGGGCGGGGAGGGAGCTCCTACGAGCAGTACTTC; CDR3aa: CASSGRGGSSYEQYF
d_gene: NA; j_gene: TRBJ2-5; abundance: few; v_gene: TRBV10-1; CDR3nt: TGCGCCATCCCGGGATGGCAGATTCCGGAGGAGACCCAGTACTTC; CDR3aa: CAIPGWQIPEETQYF
d_gene: NA; j_gene: TRBJ1-1; abundance: once; v_gene: TRBV2; CDR3nt: TGTGCCAGCAGTGATGAAGTTGGGGCGACTGAAGCTTTCTTT; CDR3aa: CASSDEVGATEAFF
d_gene: TRBD1; j_gene: TRBJ2-1; abundance: NA; v_gene: TRBV3-1/TRBV3-2; CDR3nt: TGTGCCAGCAGCCAAGAAGTCGGGACAGCGTCGATCAATGAGCAGTTCTTC; CDR3aa: CASSQEVGTASINEQFF
d_gene: NA; j_gene: TRBJ2-5; abundance: NA; v_gene: TRBV27; CDR3nt: TGTGCCAGCAGTTTATCTTCTCCGGGCGGGTCTAGTGGGCAGTACTTC; CDR3aa: CASSLSSPGGSSGQYF
d_gene: TRBD1; j_gene: TRBJ1-4; abundance: NA; v_gene: TRBV7-9; CDR3nt: TGTGCCAGCAGCGCCGGACAGGGGGACGGTAATGAAAAACTGTTTTTT; CDR3aa: CASSAGQGDGNEKLFF
d_gene: NA; j_gene: TRBJ2-7; abundance: NA; v_gene: TRBV4-1; CDR3nt: TGCGCCAGCAGCCAAGGCCCTAGTCCTTCCTACGAGCAGTACTTC; CDR3aa: CASSQGPSPSYEQYF
d_gene: NA; j_gene: TRBJ1-3; abundance: NA; v_gene: TRBV7-2; CDR3nt: TGTGCCAGCAGCCCACATACTGACAGCTCTGGAAACACCATATATTTT; CDR3aa: CASSPHTDSSGNTIYF
d_gene: TRBD1; j_gene: TRBJ1-4; abundance: few; v_gene: TRBV29-1; CDR3nt: TGCAGCGTTAAACAGGGGGCCGCTAATGAAAAACTGTTTTTT; CDR3aa: CSVKQGAANEKLFF
d_gene: NA; j_gene: TRBJ1-4; abundance: NA; v_gene: TRBV10-1; CDR3nt: TGCGCCAGCAGTGAGGGGGGGGGAAGAGAAAAACTGTTTTTT; CDR3aa: CASSEGGGREKLFF
d_gene: NA; j_gene: TRBJ1-5; abundance: NA; v_gene: TRBV7-9; CDR3nt: TGTGCCAGCAGCTTGGGAGGGCAATTCAATCAGCCCCAGCATTTT; CDR3aa: CASSLGGQFNQPQHF
d_gene: NA; j_gene: TRBJ1-5; abundance: NA; v_gene: TRBV5-1; CDR3nt: TGCGCCAGCAGCTCTTCTTCAGGGTCCGGTCAGCCCCAGCATTTT; CDR3aa: CASSSSSGSGQPQHF
d_gene: NA; j_gene: TRBJ2-7; abundance: NA; v_gene: TRBV10-2; CDR3nt: TGCGCCAGCAGTGAGTGGGCAGCCAACTACGAGCAGTACTTC; CDR3aa: CASSEWAANYEQYF
d_gene: NA; j_gene: TRBJ1-6; abundance: few; v_gene: TRBV19; CDR3nt: TGTGCCAGCTCGGCGTTGGGAGGGAGAGGTTCACCCCTCCACTTT; CDR3aa: CASSALGGRGSPLHF
d_gene: NA; j_gene: TRBJ1-3; abundance: NA; v_gene: TRBV19; CDR3nt: TGTGCCAGTAGTATGAGCGGGACTGGAAACACCATATATTTT; CDR3aa: CASSMSGTGNTIYF
d_gene: TRBD2; j_gene: TRBJ2-1; abundance: NA; v_gene: TRBV5-1; CDR3nt: TGCGCCAGCAGCGCCGGGACTAGCGGGAGGGCCGACTCCTACAATGAGCAGTTCTTC; CDR3aa: CASSAGTSGRADSYNEQFF
d_gene: TRBD2; j_gene: TRBJ2-1; abundance: NA; v_gene: TRBV7-3; CDR3nt: TGTGCCAGCAGCTTCGGACTAGCGGAGCCGTACAATGAGCAGTTCTTC; CDR3aa: CASSFGLAEPYNEQFF
d_gene: NA; j_gene: TRBJ1-5; abundance: NA; v_gene: TRBV10-2; CDR3nt: TGCGCCACCCGGCAACAGCCCAATCAGCCCCAGCATTTT; CDR3aa: CATRQQPNQPQHF
d_gene: TRBD1; j_gene: TRBJ1-1; abundance: few; v_gene: TRBV7-2; CDR3nt: TGTGCCAGCAGCCGCGGGACAGGGGGCACTGAAGCTTTCTTT; CDR3aa: CASSRGTGGTEAFF
d_gene: TRBD2; j_gene: TRBJ2-1; abundance: NA; v_gene: TRBV11-3; CDR3nt: TGTGCCAGCAGCTGGACCCTAGCGGCGACCTACAATGAGCAGTTCTTC; CDR3aa: CASSWTLAATYNEQFF
d_gene: NA; j_gene: TRBJ2-5; abundance: NA; v_gene: TRBV18; CDR3nt: TGTGCCAGCTCACCACCGATGGGGCAAGAGACCCAGTACTTC; CDR3aa: CASSPPMGQETQYF
d_gene: NA; j_gene: TRBJ1-2; abundance: NA; v_gene: TRBV12-3/TRBV12-4; CDR3nt: TGTGCCAGCAGTTTAATTCTAATGGATGGCTACACCTTC; CDR3aa: CASSLILMDGYTF
d_gene: TRBD2; j_gene: TRBJ2-1; abundance: NA; v_gene: TRBV5-1; CDR3nt: TGCGCCAGCAGCATACTAGCGGGAGTTTCCTACAATGAGCAGTTCTTC; CDR3aa: CASSILAGVSYNEQFF
d_gene: NA; j_gene: TRBJ1-3; abundance: NA; v_gene: TRBV7-7; CDR3nt: TGTGCTAGCAGCTTAGGCCAGGGACAAGCAAACACCATATATTTT; CDR3aa: CASSLGQGQANTIYF
d_gene: TRBD1; j_gene: TRBJ1-1; abundance: NA; v_gene: TRBV12-3/TRBV12-4; CDR3nt: TGTGCCAGCAGTCTCAACAGGGGCACTGAAGCTTTCTTT; CDR3aa: CASSLNRGTEAFF
d_gene: TRBD2; j_gene: TRBJ2-7; abundance: NA; v_gene: TRBV5-1; CDR3nt: TGCGCCAGCTCAGCGGGAGTTAGGTACGAGCAGTACTTC; CDR3aa: CASSAGVRYEQYF
d_gene: TRBD2; j_gene: TRBJ2-3; abundance: NA; v_gene: TRBV25-1; CDR3nt: TGTGCCAGCAGTTACCTAGCGGGAGGGGTAGATACGCAGTATTTT; CDR3aa: CASSYLAGGVDTQYF
d_gene: TRBD1; j_gene: TRBJ2-2; abundance: NA; v_gene: TRBV5-6; CDR3nt: TGTGCCAGCAGCTCGTTGGGACAGGGGCTAACCGGGGAGCTGTTTTTT; CDR3aa: CASSSLGQGLTGELFF
d_gene: TRBD1; j_gene: TRBJ1-2; abundance: NA; v_gene: TRBV7-2; CDR3nt: TGTGCCAGCAGCAGACTGGGACAGCTCGCCCGTTATGGCTACACCTTC; CDR3aa: CASSRLGQLARYGYTF
d_gene: NA; j_gene: TRBJ1-2; abundance: NA; v_gene: TRBV27; CDR3nt: TGTGCCAGCAGTTTCCGGAGTCGAGGGGGTAGCTATGGCTACACCTTC; CDR3aa: CASSFRSRGGSYGYTF
d_gene: TRBD1; j_gene: TRBJ2-1; abundance: NA; v_gene: TRBV7-8; CDR3nt: TGTGCCAGCAGCTTAGGCGAGGGGGCGCCCTACAATGAGCAGTTCTTC; CDR3aa: CASSLGEGAPYNEQFF
d_gene: NA; j_gene: TRBJ2-7; abundance: NA; v_gene: TRBV11-3; CDR3nt: TGTGCCAGCAGCTTAGGTCCAGGGGCCTACGAGCAGTACTTC; CDR3aa: CASSLGPGAYEQYF
d_gene: NA; j_gene: TRBJ2-1; abundance: NA; v_gene: TRBV19; CDR3nt: TGTGCCAGTAGTGGACGGGGGATCGGGAATGAGCAGTTCTTC; CDR3aa: CASSGRGIGNEQFF
d_gene: NA; j_gene: TRBJ1-6; abundance: NA; v_gene: TRBV9; CDR3nt: TGTGCCAGCAGCCATGGGCCCGACACGAGCTCCTATAATTCACCCCTCCACTTT; CDR3aa: CASSHGPDTSSYNSPLHF
d_gene: NA; j_gene: TRBJ2-2; abundance: NA; v_gene: TRBV3-1/TRBV3-2; CDR3nt: TGTGCCAGTACCCAGGGAAGGAGGGAGCTGTTTTTT; CDR3aa: CASTQGRRELFF
d_gene: NA; j_gene: TRBJ1-1; abundance: NA; v_gene: TRBV15; CDR3nt: TGTGCCACCAGCAGAGATCTTACAACTGAAGCTTTCTTT; CDR3aa: CATSRDLTTEAFF
d_gene: TRBD1; j_gene: TRBJ1-1; abundance: NA; v_gene: TRBV5-4; CDR3nt: TGTGCCAGCAGTTCCTGGACAGGGGGACTAAAAAACACTGAAGCTTTCTTT; CDR3aa: CASSSWTGGLKNTEAFF
d_gene: NA; j_gene: TRBJ1-2; abundance: NA; v_gene: TRBV7-2; CDR3nt: TGTGCCAGCAGCCCTCAGACTGTGCTCTATGGCTACACCTTC; CDR3aa: CASSPQTVLYGYTF
d_gene: TRBD1; j_gene: TRBJ1-1; abundance: NA; v_gene: TRBV9; CDR3nt: TGTGCCAGCAGTCCCACCGGGACAGGGGGGAGTGAAGCTTTCTTT; CDR3aa: CASSPTGTGGSEAFF